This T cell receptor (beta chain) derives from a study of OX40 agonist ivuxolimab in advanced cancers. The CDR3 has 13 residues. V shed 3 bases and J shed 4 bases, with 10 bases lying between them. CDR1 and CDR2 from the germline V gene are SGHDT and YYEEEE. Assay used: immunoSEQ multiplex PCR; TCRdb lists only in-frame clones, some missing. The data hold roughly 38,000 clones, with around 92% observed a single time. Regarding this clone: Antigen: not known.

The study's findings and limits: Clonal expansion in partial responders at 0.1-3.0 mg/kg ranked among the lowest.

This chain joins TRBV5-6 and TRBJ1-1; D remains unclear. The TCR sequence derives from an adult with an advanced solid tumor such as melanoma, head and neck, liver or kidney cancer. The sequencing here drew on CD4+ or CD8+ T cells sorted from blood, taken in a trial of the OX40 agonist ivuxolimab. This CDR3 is CASSSGWLTEAFF. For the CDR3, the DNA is TGTGCCAGCAGCTCGGGGTGGCTCACTGAAGCTTTCTTT. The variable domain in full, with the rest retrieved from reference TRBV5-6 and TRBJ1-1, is DAGVTQSPTHLIKTRGQQVTLRCSPKSGHDTVSWYQQALGQGPQFIFQYYEEEERQRGNFPDRFSGHQFPNYSSELNVNALLLGDSALYLCASSSGWLTEAFFGQGTRLTVV.